These 3 T cell receptor beta chains came from one sample sequenced in a study of blood T cell repertoires in COVID-19. The repertoire was sequenced with immunoSEQ multiplex PCR; TCRdb's copy has only in-frame clones and lacks some. The table shows around 280,000 clones, with 89% occurring only once. Sample: peripheral blood. These receptors all stem from a woman aged 25 to 45 with COVID-19, enrolled during active disease.

The rearrangement joins TRBV5-5 to TRBJ1-2; 8 nucleotides line up with TRBD1. In germline, CDR1 is SGHKS, CDR2 YYEKEE (reference sequence). The CDR3 is 19 residues long. V lost 1 base, J lost 6 bases, and 20 bases stayed unmatched. The CDR3 is CASSLPEPKTQGVEDGYTF. Here the CDR3 DNA reads TGTGCCAGCAGCTTGCCGGAGCCAAAAACACAGGGGGTAGAAGATGGCTACACCTTC.

CDR3 residues: CASSQVVSEVSPLHF. In DNA form, the CDR3 reads TGCGCCAGCAGCCAAGTCGTGAGTGAGGTTTCACCCCTCCACTTT. The rearrangement links TRBV4-1 to TRBJ1-6; no clear D gene. The CDR3 has 15 amino acids. V lost 1 base and J 9 bases, leaving 13 bases between the germline ends. Germline-derived CDR1 and CDR2 are MGHRA and YSYEKL.

The CDR3 DNA sequence: TGTGCCACACACGACAGGAGTAACACTGAAGCTTTCTTT. Translating it yields CATHDRSNTEAFF. This chain joins TRBV7-9 and TRBJ1-1, with TRBD1 as a possible D gene (6 bases). The length of the CDR3 is 13 residues. The germline gives CDR1 SEHNR, CDR2 FQNEAQ (reference sequence). The V end was cut by 10 bases, the J end by 2 bases, with 14 bases between.